This T cell receptor (beta chain) was sequenced during a study of brain T cells in children with intractable seizures. Study-wide results and limits: Pre-surgery blood may have been undersampled, hiding some clones. HCMV serostatus was not known, and viral specificity came from CDR3 similarity only.

In its sample, this clone was seen a few times. What it binds is unknown. Assay: immunoSEQ multiplex PCR; the TCRdb copy retains only in-frame clones and omits some. The sample contains 300,000 to 400,000 clones, about 93% of which appear only once. Stated time point: blood from clinic visit 5 months post-surgery; TSC patient then seizure free. Only cases whose brain tissue showed the highest T cell transcript signatures were sequenced. At least one anti-epileptic drug was given before surgery. Sequenced material: peripheral blood, taken approximately 5 months after surgery. The origin of this receptor is a boy under two years old with tuberous sclerosis and intractable seizures.

DNA for the CDR3: TGTGCCAGCAGCTTGTTGTCAGGGGTCTATGGCTACACCTTC. Translating it yields CASSLLSGVYGYTF. The chain recombines TRBV5-6 with TRBJ1-2, with D perhaps TRBD1 (6 bases). V shed 1 base and J shed 4 bases, with 11 bases lying between them. The germline CDR1 and CDR2 sequences are SGHDT and YYEEEE. The CDR3 runs 14 residues. Filled out from reference TRBV5-6 and TRBJ1-2, the complete variable domain reads DAGVTQSPTHLIKTRGQQVTLRCSPKSGHDTVSWYQQALGQGPQFIFQYYEEEERQRGNFPDRFSGHQFPNYSSELNVNALLLGDSALYLCASSLLSGVYGYTFGSGTRLTVV.